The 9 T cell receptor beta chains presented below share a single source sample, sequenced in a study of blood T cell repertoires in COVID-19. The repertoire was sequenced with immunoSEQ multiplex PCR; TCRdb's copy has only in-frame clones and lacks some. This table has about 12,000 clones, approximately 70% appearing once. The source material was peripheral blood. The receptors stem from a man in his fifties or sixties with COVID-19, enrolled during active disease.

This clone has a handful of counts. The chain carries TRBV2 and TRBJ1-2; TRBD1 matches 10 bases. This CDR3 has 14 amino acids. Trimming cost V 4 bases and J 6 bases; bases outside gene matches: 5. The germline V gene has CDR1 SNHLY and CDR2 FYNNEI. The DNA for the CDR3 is TGTGCCAGCAGTGTGGTGACAGGGGGCGATGGCTACACCTTC. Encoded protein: CASSVVTGGDGYTF. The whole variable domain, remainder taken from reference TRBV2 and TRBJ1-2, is EPEVTQTPSHQVTQMGQEVILRCVPISNHLYFYWYRQILGQKVEFLVSFYNNEISEKSEIFDDQFSVERPDGSNFTLKIRSTKLEDSAMYFCASSVVTGGDGYTFGSGTRLTVV.

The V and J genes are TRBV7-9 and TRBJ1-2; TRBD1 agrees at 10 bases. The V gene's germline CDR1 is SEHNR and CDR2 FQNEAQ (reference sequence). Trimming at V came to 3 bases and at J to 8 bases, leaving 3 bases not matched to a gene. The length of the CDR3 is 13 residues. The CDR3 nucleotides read TGTGCCAGCAGCTTCTGGGACAGGGGAGGCTACACCTTC. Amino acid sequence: CASSFWDRGGYTF.

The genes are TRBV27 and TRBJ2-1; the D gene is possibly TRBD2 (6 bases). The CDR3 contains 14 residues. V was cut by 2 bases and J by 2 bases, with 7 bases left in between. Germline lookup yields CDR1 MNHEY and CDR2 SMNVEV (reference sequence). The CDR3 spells CASSLGGTYNEQFF. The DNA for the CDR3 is TGTGCCAGCAGTTTAGGGGGGACCTACAATGAGCAGTTCTTC.

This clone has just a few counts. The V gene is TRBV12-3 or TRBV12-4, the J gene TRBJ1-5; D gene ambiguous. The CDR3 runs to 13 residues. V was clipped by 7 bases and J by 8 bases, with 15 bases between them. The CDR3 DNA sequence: TGTGCCAGCACTTTCGGGTCCGCCGAGCCCCAGCATTTT. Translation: CASTFGSAEPQHF.

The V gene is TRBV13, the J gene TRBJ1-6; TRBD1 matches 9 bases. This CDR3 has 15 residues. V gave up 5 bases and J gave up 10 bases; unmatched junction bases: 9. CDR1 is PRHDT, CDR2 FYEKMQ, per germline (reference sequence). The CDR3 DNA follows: TGTGCCAGCAGCCCGGAGGGACAGGGTAACTCACCCCTCCACTTT. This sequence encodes CASSPEGQGNSPLHF.

The CDR3 region has the DNA TGTGCCACCAGCAGAGATAACGAGTATCAGCCCCAGCATTTT. Translated, it gives CATSRDNEYQPQHF. This rearrangement joins TRBV15 to TRBJ1-5, with D unclear. CDR1 is LNHNV and CDR2 is YYDKDF in the germline V gene (reference sequence). CDR3 length: 14 residues. Trimming shortened V by 0 bases and J by 5 bases, and 8 bases separated the two germline ends. The complete variable domain, with remaining parts taken from reference TRBV15 and TRBJ1-5, reads DAMVIQNPRYQVTQFGKPVTLSCSQTLNHNVMYWYQQKSSQAPKLLFHYYDKDFNNEADTPDNFQSRRPNTSFCFLDIRSPGLGDTAMYLCATSRDNEYQPQHFGDGTRLSIL.

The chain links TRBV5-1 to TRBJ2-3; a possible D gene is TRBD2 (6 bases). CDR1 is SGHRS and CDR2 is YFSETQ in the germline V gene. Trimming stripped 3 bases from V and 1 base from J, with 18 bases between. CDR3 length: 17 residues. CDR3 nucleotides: TGCGCCAGCAGCTCCCCCGTTAGGGGAGGTCGCACAGATACGCAGTATTTT. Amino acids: CASSSPVRGGRTDTQYF.

CDR3 amino acids: CASSSGQGAATQYF. The CDR3 coding sequence is TGTGCCAGCAGTTCAGGACAGGGGGCCGCGACCCAGTACTTC. The genes are TRBV2 and TRBJ2-5, with 11 bases aligning to TRBD1. In germline, CDR1 is SNHLY, CDR2 FYNNEI. The CDR3 runs 14 residues. J gave up 7 bases and V 5 bases, and 6 bases lay outside the gene matches.

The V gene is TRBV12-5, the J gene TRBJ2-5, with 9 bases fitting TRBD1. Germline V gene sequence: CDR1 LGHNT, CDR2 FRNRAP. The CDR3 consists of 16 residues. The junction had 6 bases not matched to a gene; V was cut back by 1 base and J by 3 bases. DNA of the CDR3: TGTGCTAGTGGTTTGGGGACAGGGGCCCCTGAAGAGACCCAGTACTTC. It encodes CASGLGTGAPEETQYF.